A single sample is the source of the 13 T cell receptor beta chains below, sequenced in a study of cytomegalovirus exposure and HLA in healthy donors. Both 60 Vbeta primers and 13 Jbeta primers went into the PCR. TCRdb's copy holds only in-frame clones and misses some; the assay was immunoSEQ multiplex PCR. Here the sample spans about 140,000 clones, 75% being singletons. The sequenced sample was PBMCs. The receptors were sampled from a man aged 30 to 39 in good health and CMV-seronegative.

The CDR3 sequence: CASSLTTTGQQQFF. For the CDR3, the DNA is TGTGCCAGCAGCCTAACCACGACAGGACAGCAGCAGTTCTTC. J is TRBJ2-1 and V is TRBV11-2, with D possibly being TRBD1 (6 bases). The germline CDR1 and CDR2 sequences are SGHAT and FQNNGV. The V and J ends lost 5 bases and 11 bases respectively, with 19 bases between them. The CDR3 consists of 14 residues.

The rearrangement links TRBV6-1 to TRBJ2-2; the D gene is possibly TRBD1 (5 bases). The length of the CDR3 is 14 residues. V was clipped by 5 bases and J by 6 bases, with 13 bases between them. Germline lookup yields CDR1 MNHNS and CDR2 SASEGT. CDR3 loop: CASSSLRGAGELFF. CDR3 nucleotide sequence: TGTGCCAGCAGTTCCCTAAGGGGTGCCGGGGAGCTGTTTTTT.

The V and J genes are TRBV6-1 and TRBJ2-4; no reliable D call. This CDR3 region has 12 residues. Per the germline V gene, CDR1 is MNHNS and CDR2 is SASEGT. Trimming took off 2 bases at V and 6 bases at J, with 5 bases between the two ends. Here the CDR3 DNA reads TGTGCCAGCAGTGAACGACTAAACATTCAGTACTTC. Translation: CASSERLNIQYF.

This chain uses TRBV5-4 with TRBJ2-7, with 8 bases lining up with TRBD2. Per germline, CDR1 SGHNT and CDR2 YYREEE (reference sequence). The CDR3 sequence is 14 residues long. V was clipped by 0 bases and J by 4 bases; unmatched bases: 3. CDR3 residues: CASSLAGTRYEQYF. CDR3 bases: TGTGCCAGCAGCTTGGCCGGGACTAGGTACGAGCAGTACTTC.

This clone turned up a few times. The chain couples TRBV2 to TRBJ2-5, with D unclear. The CDR3 is 15 residues long. V was clipped by 5 bases and J by 7 bases, with 20 bases between them. Per germline, CDR1 SNHLY and CDR2 FYNNEI. CDR3 sequence (DNA): TGTGCCAGCAGTCCAACCGAGAGATCGACGGGGACCCAGTACTTC. It specifies CASSPTERSTGTQYF.

This clone was found once. The chain has TRBV4-1 and TRBJ2-1; the D gene is possibly TRBD2 (5 bases). Germline V CDR1 and CDR2: MGHRA, YSYEKL. The CDR3 extends over 14 amino acids. V was shortened by 8 bases and J by 7 bases, with 18 bases between the two germline ends. The CDR3 coding sequence is TGCGCCAGCCGAGGGTTGAGGACGGGGAATGAGCAGTTCTTC. Its translation: CASRGLRTGNEQFF.

The chain uses TRBV4-2 and TRBJ2-2, with 12 bases lining up with TRBD2. The CDR3 extends over 17 amino acids. The J segment lost 6 bases and the V segment lost 0 bases, leaving 5 bases of the junction unmatched. Germline V CDR1 and CDR2: LGHNA, YNFKEQ. The CDR3: CASSQEGLAGGPGELFF. CDR3 bases: TGTGCCAGCAGCCAAGAGGGCCTAGCGGGGGGGCCCGGGGAGCTGTTTTTT.

In this sample, this clone turned up a few times. The rearrangement uses TRBV30 and TRBJ2-7, with unresolved D. The CDR3 is made up of 13 amino acids. Germline CDR1 is GTSNPN and CDR2 is SVGIG (reference sequence). The V end lost 2 bases, the J end lost 1 base, and 9 bases lay between the germline ends. The CDR3 nucleotides read TGTGCCTGGAGTATCAGTTTTTCCTACGAGCAGTACTTC. Translating gives CAWSISFSYEQYF.

This chain connects TRBV15 to TRBJ1-4; TRBD1 matches at 8 bases. CDR3 length equals 14 residues. The ends lost 6 bases at V and 7 bases at J; junction bases unmatched: 7. Germline loops: CDR1 LNHNV, CDR2 YYDKDF (reference sequence). In nucleotides, the CDR3 is TGTGCCACCAGTCCCGACAGGGGACGTGAAAAACTGTTTTTT. Its protein product is CATSPDRGREKLFF.

Here the CDR3 DNA reads TGTGCCAGCAGGCGGGGACAGGCGGACAACGTCCTGACTTTC. This translates into CASRRGQADNVLTF. The V call is TRBV7-2, the J call TRBJ2-6, with 8 bases fitting TRBD1. This CDR3 region has 14 residues. Looked up from germline, CDR1 is SGHTA and CDR2 is FQGNSA. V lost 6 bases, J lost 9 bases, and 7 bases stayed unmatched.

The rearrangement links TRBV18 to TRBJ2-7; 7 positions match TRBD1. Germline CDR1 is KGHSH and CDR2 is LQKENI. CDR3 length equals 13 residues. With V trimmed by 3 bases and J by 6 bases, 5 bases remained unmatched. In nucleotides, the CDR3 is TGTGCCAGCTCACCCCGGGACAGCCCCGAGCAGTACTTC. It specifies CASSPRDSPEQYF.

The chain carries TRBV7-9 and TRBJ2-2; D perhaps matches TRBD2 (6 bases). Germline values: CDR1 SEHNR, CDR2 FQNEAQ (reference sequence). CDR3 length equals 14 residues. The V end lost 3 bases, the J end lost 5 bases, and 10 bases lay between the germline ends. The CDR3 nucleotides read TGTGCCAGCAGCTTGCTAGCGAGTACCGGGGAGCTGTTTTTT. This sequence encodes CASSLLASTGELFF.

The chain combines TRBV5-5 with TRBJ1-2; the D gene is possibly TRBD1 (5 bases). The CDR3 is 13 residues long. V was trimmed by 5 bases and J by 8 bases, leaving 16 bases between them. Germline assignment: CDR1 SGHKS and CDR2 YYEKEE (reference sequence). CDR3 nucleotide sequence: TGTGCCAGCAGTCCAACGACAGCCGCGGGCTACACCTTC. This sequence encodes CASSPTTAAGYTF. Based on the CDR3 plus reference TRBV5-5 and TRBJ1-2, the full variable domain is DAGVTQSPTHLIKTRGQQVTLRCSPISGHKSVSWYQQVLGQGPQFIFQYYEKEERGRGNFPDRFSARQFPNYSSELNVNALLLGDSALYLCASSPTTAAGYTFGSGTRLTVV.